This TCR beta chain originates from a study of T cells in Graves' hyperthyroidism and ophthalmopathy. The V end lost 5 bases, the J end lost 8 bases, and 12 bases lay between the germline ends. Germline lookup yields CDR1 SEHNR and CDR2 FQNEAQ (reference sequence). This CDR3 comprises 12 residues. The hyperthyroidism patients had all been newly diagnosed, and their disease duration was under 2 months. Their ages ranged from 18 to 65 years. There were TCR beta CDR3 regions amplified from RNA transcripts. The HTBI set primed first-round TCR CDR3 RT-PCR. TCRdb used MiXCR to reprocess the multiplex PCR reads, holding one entry per CDR3 protein. The sample yields around 200,000 distinct CDR3 sequences, about 15% seen once.

This clonotype was sampled from a woman in her forties or fifties with Graves' hyperthyroidism. The V gene is TRBV7-9, the J gene TRBJ1-1, with D unresolved. Sequenced: blood. The chain's CDR3 is CASSQQTKEAFF. Here the CDR3 DNA reads TGTGCCAGCAGCCAGCAGACTAAGGAAGCTTTCTTT.